Shown below are 31 T cell receptor beta chains from a single sample sequenced in a study of CD8 T cells in Susac syndrome. Random hexamers primed reverse transcription of roughly 0.5 to 1 ug RNA. TCRdb processed the immunoSEQ multiplex PCR reads anew with MiXCR; each CDR3 protein has one entry. The table includes roughly 70,000 distinct CDR3 sequences, under 96% detected once. Sequenced input: CD4+ T cells from PBMCs. These receptors were collected from a human donor with multiple sclerosis.

The V call is TRBV20-1, the J call TRBJ2-5, with D possibly being TRBD2 (7 bases). V gave up 2 bases and J gave up 1 base, with 14 bases separating them. Germline CDR1 DFQATT, CDR2 SNEGSKA (reference sequence). The CDR3 is made up of 15 amino acids. The CDR3 loop is CSARSRGAGQETQYF. As DNA, the CDR3 is TGCAGTGCTAGATCCCGGGGGGCGGGCCAAGAGACCCAGTACTTC.

V usage is TRBV3-1 and J usage is TRBJ1-1; D not certain. Germline values: CDR1 LGHDT, CDR2 YNNKEL (reference sequence). V lost 2 bases and J lost 2, with 15 bases in between. This CDR3 region has 16 residues. CDR3 residues: CASSQYPGHSNTEAFF. As DNA, the CDR3 is TGTGCCAGCAGCCAATACCCCGGGCACTCCAACACTGAAGCTTTCTTT.

This clonotype was observed once. The chain joins TRBV24-1 to TRBJ2-3; TRBD1 matches at 8 bases. From germline, CDR1 is KGHDR and CDR2 SFDVKD. V was clipped by 3 bases and J by 6 bases; unmatched bases: 13. This CDR3 region has 17 residues. The DNA for the CDR3 is TGTGCCACCAGTGATGCTGACAGGGGTTGGGCTGTGGATACGCAGTATTTT. Translating gives CATSDADRGWAVDTQYF.

The chain recombines TRBV5-1 with TRBJ2-1; 10 bases align to TRBD1. Looked up from germline, CDR1 is SGHRS and CDR2 is YFSETQ. The trim removed 7 bases at V and 2 bases at J, leaving 6 bases unmatched. The CDR3 is 15 residues long. For the CDR3, the DNA is TGCGCCAGCGGACAGGGGGGGGCCCCCTACAATGAGCAGTTCTTC. Translation gives CASGQGGAPYNEQFF.

This rearrangement joins TRBV6-5 to TRBJ2-2, with D unresolved. The CDR3 runs to 14 residues. Germline V gene data show CDR1 as MNHEY and CDR2 as SVGAGI. Trimming shortened V by 0 bases and J by 4 bases, and 6 bases separated the two germline ends. The CDR3 spells CASSYSRVTGELFF. For the CDR3, the DNA is TGTGCCAGCAGTTACTCTCGGGTCACCGGGGAGCTGTTTTTT.

The chain employs TRBV18 and TRBJ2-2; D uncertain. The CDR3 has 14 residues. V lost 6 bases and J 0 bases, leaving 8 bases between the germline ends. CDR1 and CDR2 (germline): KGHSH, LQKENI. CDR3 nucleotides: TGTGCCAGCTCGACAACAGCGAACACCGGGGAGCTGTTTTTT. Its protein product is CASSTTANTGELFF.

This chain connects TRBV5-1 to TRBJ1-5; weak D call: TRBD1 (5 bases). V lost 1 base and J 5 bases, leaving 13 bases between the germline ends. The CDR3 extends over 15 amino acids. Germline values: CDR1 SGHRS, CDR2 YFSETQ. The CDR3 sequence: CASSLTGTEDQPQHF. In DNA, the CDR3 is TGCGCCAGCAGCTTGACCGGGACTGAAGATCAGCCCCAGCATTTT.

The rearrangement uses TRBV20-1 and TRBJ1-5; a weak D match, TRBD1 (6 bases). The CDR3 consists of 14 residues. V lost 3 bases, J lost 4 bases, and 13 bases lay in between. Germline V gene lookup returns CDR1 DFQATT and CDR2 SNEGSKA (reference sequence). CDR3 nucleotide sequence: TGCAGTGCTAGCCCCGGACAGAAAAATCAGCCCCAGCATTTT. Residues: CSASPGQKNQPQHF.

The V call is TRBV6-5, the J call TRBJ2-3; the D is unclear. The CDR3 runs to 14 residues. The V gene lost 2 bases and the J gene lost 6 bases, with 12 bases spanning the gap. Germline V gives CDR1 MNHEY, CDR2 SVGAGI. The CDR3 nucleotides read TGTGCCAGCAGTTACGAGGCAGGTGGGGATACGCAGTATTTT. Its translation is CASSYEAGGDTQYF.

The rearrangement uses TRBV9 and TRBJ2-3; D gene uncertain. Germline lookup yields CDR1 SGDLS and CDR2 YYNGEE. The V gene lost 3 bases and the J gene lost 3 bases, with 14 bases spanning the gap. The CDR3 is 15 residues long. The CDR3 DNA reads TGTGCCAGCAGCGAGGCGGTAGGGTCGACAGATACGCAGTATTTT. This translates into CASSEAVGSTDTQYF. The whole variable domain, remainder taken from reference TRBV9 and TRBJ2-3, is DSGVTQTPKHLITATGQRVTLRCSPRSGDLSVYWYQQSLDQGLQFLIQYYNGEERAKGNILERFSAQQFPDLHSELNLSSLELGDSALYFCASSEAVGSTDTQYFGPGTRLTVL.

This clonotype was observed once. The chain is built from TRBV3-1 and TRBJ1-2, with D perhaps TRBD1 (6 bases). Trimming shortened V by 0 bases and J by 8 bases, and 13 bases separated the two germline ends. There are 14 residues in the CDR3. In germline, CDR1 is LGHDT, CDR2 YNNKEL (reference sequence). The CDR3 DNA is TGTGCCAGCAGCCAAGATCCAGGGGTGAGAGGCTACACCTTC. It codes for CASSQDPGVRGYTF.

The chain links TRBV29-1 to TRBJ1-1; 8 bases match TRBD1. The CDR3 loop spans 12 amino acids. Trimming took 7 bases from V and 2 from J; bases not matched to a gene: 3. Looked up from germline, CDR1 is SQVTM and CDR2 is ANQGSEA. The CDR3 bases are TGCAGCGGAGGGACAGGAAACACTGAAGCTTTCTTT. Residues: CSGGTGNTEAFF.

This chain uses TRBV12-3 or TRBV12-4 with TRBJ2-5; D remains ambiguous. Between the trimmed V and J ends, which lost 5 bases and 5 bases, there was a span of 12 bases. This CDR3 contains 13 residues. CDR3 in amino acids: CASSRLRWETQYF. The CDR3, as DNA: TGTGCCAGCAGTCGCTTGCGGTGGGAGACCCAGTACTTC.

The V call is TRBV4-3, the J call TRBJ2-1; TRBD1 agrees at 9 bases. This CDR3 comprises 17 residues. V was pared by 2 bases and J by 5 bases, with 10 bases of the junction left unmatched. Germline values: CDR1 LGHNA, CDR2 YSLEER. In DNA, the CDR3 is TGCGCCAGCAGCCAACTTGGCCCGGACAGGGGAAACAATGAGCAGTTCTTC. As protein: CASSQLGPDRGNNEQFF.

The rearrangement links TRBV5-1 to TRBJ2-6; D not certain. The CDR3 runs to 14 residues. Trimming took 6 bases from V and 2 from J, leaving 9 bases between them. From germline, CDR1 is SGHRS and CDR2 YFSETQ. Written as DNA, the CDR3 is TGCGCCAGCAAGGCATCCCCTGGGGCCAACGTCCTGACTTTC. This translates into CASKASPGANVLTF. Full variable domain (rest looked up from reference TRBV5-1 and TRBJ2-6): KAGVTQTPRYLIKTRGQQVTLSCSPISGHRSVSWYQQTPGQGLQFLFEYFSETQRNKGNFPGRFSGRQFSNSRSEMNVSTLELGDSALYLCASKASPGANVLTFGAGSRLTVL.

The rearrangement joins TRBV5-1 to TRBJ1-1; D may be TRBD1 (5 bases). The V and J ends lost 2 bases and 0 bases respectively, with 14 bases between them. The CDR3 covers 16 residues. Germline lookup yields CDR1 SGHRS and CDR2 YFSETQ. The CDR3 protein is CASSLWDQPLNTEAFF. CDR3 nucleotides: TGCGCCAGCAGCTTATGGGACCAACCCTTGAACACTGAAGCTTTCTTT.

J is TRBJ2-3 and V is TRBV28; 7 nucleotides match TRBD2. In germline, CDR1 is MDHEN, CDR2 SYDVKM. With 4 bases clipped from V and 6 bases from J, the junction kept 13 bases outside the gene matches. The CDR3 sequence is 16 residues long. CDR3 in amino acids: CASSYTRASGTDTQYF. For the CDR3, the DNA is TGTGCCAGCAGTTACACCCGGGCCAGCGGGACGGATACGCAGTATTTT.

The chain links TRBV6-5 to TRBJ2-7; 10 nucleotides agree with TRBD1. The CDR3 extends over 14 amino acids. V trimming: 6 bases; J trimming: 3 bases; junction bases outside the gene matches: 5. The germline CDR1 and CDR2 sequences are MNHEY and SVGAGI. The CDR3 region has the DNA TGTGCCAGCAGGCGGACAGGGGGGGACTACGAGCAGTACTTC. This gives the protein CASRRTGGDYEQYF.

The chain links TRBV30 to TRBJ2-2; unclear D gene. CDR3 length: 16 amino acids. Germline CDR1 reads GTSNPN; CDR2 reads SVGIG (reference sequence). The ends were cut back, 5 bases at V and 10 bases at J, with 26 bases in the middle. The CDR3: CAWAPDTPQGEMELFF. CDR3 bases: TGTGCCTGGGCCCCCGACACTCCCCAAGGAGAAATGGAGCTGTTTTTT.

The rearrangement uses TRBV6-1 and TRBJ1-5; 7 bases are shared with TRBD1. Germline CDR1 reads MNHNS; CDR2 reads SASEGT. J was trimmed by 2 bases and V by 6 bases; bases with no gene match: 1. This CDR3 spans 13 amino acids. The CDR3 bases are TGTGCCAGCAGAGGGACAGGCAATCAGCCCCAGCATTTT. Translation gives CASRGTGNQPQHF.

This chain joins TRBV5-4 and TRBJ2-1; maybe TRBD1 (6 bases). Trimming took off 2 bases at V and 2 bases at J, with 11 bases between the two ends. Germline CDR1 is SGHNT and CDR2 is YYREEE (reference sequence). The CDR3 contains 15 residues. The chain's CDR3 is CASSFEQGAYNEQFF. For the CDR3, the DNA is TGTGCCAGCAGCTTCGAACAGGGTGCCTACAATGAGCAGTTCTTC. The full variable domain, its missing parts supplied by reference TRBV5-4 and TRBJ2-1, is ETGVTQSPTHLIKTRGQQVTLRCSSQSGHNTVSWYQQALGQGPQFIFQYYREEENGRGNFPPRFSGLQFPNYSSELNVNALELDDSALYLCASSFEQGAYNEQFFGPGTRLTVL.

The chain recombines TRBV11-2 with TRBJ2-7; D unclear. V gave up 4 bases and J gave up 3 bases, with 13 bases separating them. The CDR3 sequence is 14 residues long. Germline V gene data show CDR1 as SGHAT and CDR2 as FQNNGV. In DNA, the CDR3 is TGTGCCAGCAGCTCCCGGTGGGAAGGCTACGAGCAGTACTTC. This codes for CASSSRWEGYEQYF.

The chain uses TRBV29-1 and TRBJ2-5; 10 positions agree with TRBD2. Germline CDR1 reads SQVTM; CDR2 reads ANQGSEA. The CDR3 has 15 residues. Germline trimming cut 4 bases from V and 1 base from J; bases unmatched to any gene: 6. CDR3 nucleotides: TGCAGCGTTGTTCCCCCTAGCGGGGGCCAAGAGACCCAGTACTTC. It translates to CSVVPPSGGQETQYF.

The rearrangement links TRBV5-4 to TRBJ2-5; D perhaps matches TRBD2 (5 bases). Looked up from germline, CDR1 is SGHNT and CDR2 is YYREEE (reference sequence). V was shortened by 0 bases and J by 0 bases, with 12 bases between the two germline ends. This CDR3 is 16 amino acids long. The CDR3 spells CASSLVGRRDQETQYF. The DNA of the CDR3 is TGTGCCAGCAGCTTGGTTGGGCGGCGGGACCAAGAGACCCAGTACTTC.

This chain connects TRBV5-1 to TRBJ1-2, with D unresolved. CDR3 length: 14 residues. Trimming pared 4 bases from V and 0 bases from J, leaving 10 bases between. CDR1 and CDR2 from the germline V gene are SGHRS and YFSETQ. Written as DNA, the CDR3 is TGCGCCAGCAGCCCCGCCGGAGCTAACTATGGCTACACCTTC. This translates into CASSPAGANYGYTF.

CDR3 DNA sequence: TGTGCCAGCAGTTTCCAAGACCGCCGGTGGAACACTGAAGCTTTCTTT. Amino acids: CASSFQDRRWNTEAFF. The gene calls are TRBV28 and TRBJ1-1; D is unresolved. This CDR3 spans 16 amino acids. CDR1 is MDHEN, CDR2 SYDVKM, per germline. V gave up 3 bases and J gave up 1 base, with 15 bases separating them. The whole variable domain, remainder taken from reference TRBV28 and TRBJ1-1, is DVKVTQSSRYLVKRTGEKVFLECVQDMDHENMFWYRQDPGLGLRLIYFSYDVKMKEKGDIPEGYSVSREKKERFSLILESASTNQTSMYLCASSFQDRRWNTEAFFGQGTRLTVV.

V gene TRBV7-9 combines with J gene TRBJ2-2; 9 positions agree with TRBD2. The CDR3 runs 15 residues. CDR1 SEHNR and CDR2 FQNEAQ come from the germline V gene (reference sequence). The trim removed 6 bases at V and 4 bases at J, leaving 6 bases unmatched. The CDR3 DNA is TGTGCCAGCAGTCTACTAGCGGGCCGCACCGGGGAGCTGTTTTTT. It codes for CASSLLAGRTGELFF.

This clonotype was detected only a few times. The chain employs TRBV28 and TRBJ2-5; 10 positions agree with TRBD1. The CDR3 totals 14 residues. Germline values: CDR1 MDHEN, CDR2 SYDVKM. J was trimmed by 5 bases and V by 5 bases; bases with no gene match: 5. The CDR3 DNA is TGTGCCAGCAGTAGAGACAGGGGGCAGGAGACCCAGTACTTC. Residues: CASSRDRGQETQYF.

This CDR3 is CASSHKSGLNYGYTF. The CDR3 bases are TGTGCCAGCAGCCACAAGTCAGGCTTAAACTATGGCTACACCTTC. The J gene is TRBJ1-2, the V gene TRBV7-2; D is unresolved. Germline V lookup: CDR1 SGHTA, CDR2 FQGNSA. This CDR3 is 15 amino acids long. The ends were cut back, 5 bases at V and 2 bases at J, with 15 bases in the middle. The full variable domain, rest sourced from reference TRBV7-2 and TRBJ1-2, is GAGVSQSPSNKVTEKGKDVELRCDPISGHTALYWYRQSLGQGLEFLIYFQGNSAPDKSGLPSDRFSAERTGGSVSTLTIQRTQQEDSAVYLCASSHKSGLNYGYTFGSGTRLTVV.

The chain combines TRBV3-1 with TRBJ2-7, with TRBD1 matching over 9 bases. The J segment lost 5 bases and the V segment lost 3 bases, leaving 5 bases of the junction unmatched. The CDR3 totals 14 residues. In germline, CDR1 is LGHDT, CDR2 YNNKEL (reference sequence). CDR3 DNA: TGTGCCAGCAGCCAGGGGACAGGGTTCAACGAGCAGTACTTC. It is translated as CASSQGTGFNEQYF.

The chain employs TRBV7-8 and TRBJ2-4, with TRBD1 matching 11 bases. J lost 6 bases, V lost 5 bases, and 3 bases had no gene match. The germline V gene encodes CDR1 SGHVS and CDR2 FQNEAQ. The CDR3 contains 14 residues. This CDR3 is CASSGGTGGNIQYF. Here the CDR3 DNA reads TGTGCCAGCAGCGGAGGGACAGGGGGAAACATTCAGTACTTC.